This entry lists 15 T cell receptor beta chains sequenced from one sample in a study of OX40 agonist ivuxolimab in advanced cancers. Measured with immunoSEQ multiplex PCR; TCRdb has only the in-frame clones, and not every one. The sample holds 75,000 to 100,000 clones; approximately 88% are singletons and the top ten take approximately 0.5%. The specimen was CD4+ or CD8+ T cells sorted from blood, collected in a trial of the OX40 agonist ivuxolimab. The origin of the receptors is an adult with an advanced solid tumor such as melanoma, head and neck, liver or kidney cancer.

This clone was counted only a few times. The V gene is TRBV14, the J gene TRBJ1-1, with D unresolved. Looked up from germline, CDR1 is SGHDN and CDR2 is FVKESK. The CDR3 runs 14 residues. Trimming removed 1 base at V and 5 bases at J, with 11 bases between. In nucleotides, the CDR3 is TGTGCCAGCAGCCAAGTGGCCGGGAGGACTGAAGCTTTCTTT. Translated, it gives CASSQVAGRTEAFF. Full variable domain (rest looked up from reference TRBV14 and TRBJ1-1): EAGVTQFPSHSVIEKGQTVTLRCDPISGHDNLYWYRRVMGKEIKFLLHFVKESKQDESGMPNNRFLAERTGGTYSTLKVQPAELEDSGVYFCASSQVAGRTEAFFGQGTRLTVV.

This clone appeared a few times. The rearrangement joins TRBV19 to TRBJ1-5; D not certain. Trimming cost V 9 bases and J 0 bases, with 12 bases left between them. CDR3 size: 14 residues. In germline, CDR1 is LNHDA, CDR2 SQIVND (reference sequence). CDR3 region: CASRGGSSNQPQHF. As DNA, the CDR3 is TGTGCCAGCCGAGGCGGGAGTAGCAATCAGCCCCAGCATTTT.

The V gene is TRBV11-2, the J gene TRBJ2-2; D uncertain. The V end lost 4 bases, the J end lost 3 bases, and 12 bases lay between the germline ends. The CDR3 consists of 15 residues. Looked up from germline, CDR1 is SGHAT and CDR2 is FQNNGV. CDR3 sequence reads: CASSSRTLDTGELFF. DNA for the CDR3: TGTGCCAGCAGCTCCAGGACCCTTGACACCGGGGAGCTGTTTTTT. Looking up the rest from reference TRBV11-2 and TRBJ2-2 gives the full variable domain: EAGVAQSPRYKIIEKRQSVAFWCNPISGHATLYWYQQILGQGPKLLIQFQNNGVVDDSQLPKDRFSAERLKGVDSTLKIQPAKLEDSAVYLCASSSRTLDTGELFFGEGSRLTVL.

V gene TRBV6-6 combines with J gene TRBJ1-5; no clear D. The germline gives CDR1 MNHNY, CDR2 SVGAGI (reference sequence). With 7 bases removed from V and 1 base from J, the gap between germline ends came to 17 bases. The CDR3 runs 16 residues. The CDR3 nucleotides read TGTGCCAGCAACCGAGAGGAGGGAGGAAGCAATCAGCCCCAGCATTTT. Translating gives CASNREEGGSNQPQHF.

The chain couples TRBV5-1 to TRBJ2-2; TRBD1 matches at 12 bases. Germline V gene data show CDR1 as SGHRS and CDR2 as YFSETQ. This CDR3 contains 17 residues. With 2 bases clipped from V and 6 bases from J, the junction kept 8 bases outside the gene matches. CDR3 region: CASSFERDRGRSGELFF. The CDR3 region has the DNA TGCGCCAGCAGCTTTGAAAGGGACAGGGGGCGCTCCGGGGAGCTGTTTTTT.

The chain couples TRBV29-1 to TRBJ2-6; D is uncertain. The CDR3 extends over 13 amino acids. CDR1 and CDR2 (germline): SQVTM, ANQGSEA. Trimming stripped 7 bases from V and 0 bases from J, with 7 bases between. Written as DNA, the CDR3 is TGCAGCGCCGAAACCTCTGGGGCCAACGTCCTGACTTTC. Translating gives CSAETSGANVLTF. Filled out from reference TRBV29-1 and TRBJ2-6, the complete variable domain reads SAVISQKPSRDICQRGTSLTIQCQVDSQVTMMFWYRQQPGQSLTLIATANQGSEATYESGFVIDKFPISRPNLTFSTLTVSNMSPEDSSIYLCSAETSGANVLTFGAGSRLTVL.

The chain links TRBV5-1 to TRBJ2-3; TRBD1 aligns across 7 bases. The germline V gene encodes CDR1 SGHRS and CDR2 YFSETQ. V was pared by 2 bases and J by 2 bases, with 5 bases of the junction left unmatched. This CDR3 has 15 amino acids. CDR3 loop: CASSFQGVTTDTQYF. DNA for the CDR3: TGCGCCAGCAGCTTTCAGGGGGTTACCACAGATACGCAGTATTTT.

The gene calls are TRBV7-3 and TRBJ2-2; D unresolved. The CDR3 totals 14 residues. Germline lookup yields CDR1 SGHTA and CDR2 FQGTGA. Between the trimmed V and J ends, which lost 5 bases and 2 bases, there was a span of 9 bases. CDR3 nucleotides: TGTGCCAGCAGCATCCAAGCTAACACCGGGGAGCTGTTTTTT. It encodes CASSIQANTGELFF.

The gene calls are TRBV5-1 and TRBJ2-1; D uncertain. V lost 0 bases to trimming and J lost 15 bases, with 16 bases between them. Germline values: CDR1 SGHRS, CDR2 YFSETQ. The CDR3 is 13 amino acids. DNA of the CDR3: TGCGCCAGCAGCTTGGGGATGGGAAAGGAGTGGTTCTTC. Its translation: CASSLGMGKEWFF.

The rearrangement links TRBV7-6 to TRBJ1-5, with 7 positions matching TRBD1. Germline V lookup: CDR1 SGHVS, CDR2 FNYEAQ. Unmatched junction bases numbered 12, after V lost 1 base and J lost 6 bases. This CDR3 is built from 17 residues. Written as DNA, the CDR3 is TGTGCCAGCAGCTTAGGCCCCAGGGGGGATAAAGGTCAGCCCCAGCATTTT. It yields the protein CASSLGPRGDKGQPQHF.

The chain uses TRBV11-2 and TRBJ1-2; D unclear. This CDR3 spans 13 amino acids. Trimming pared 1 base from V and 7 bases from J, leaving 10 bases between. Germline V gene lookup returns CDR1 SGHAT and CDR2 FQNNGV. CDR3 coding DNA: TGTGCCAGCAGCTTAGGCGGAGAGGGTGGCTACACCTTC. Amino acids: CASSLGGEGGYTF.

The V gene is TRBV5-1, the J gene TRBJ1-5; TRBD1 is a possible D gene (5 bases). The V gene lost 4 bases and the J gene lost 7 bases, with 18 bases spanning the gap. Germline loops: CDR1 SGHRS, CDR2 YFSETQ. The CDR3 has 15 amino acids. CDR3 bases: TGCGCCAGCAGCCCCGGATCTCAGGGAGAACAGCCCCAGCATTTT. Residues: CASSPGSQGEQPQHF. Full variable domain (outside the CDR3, taken from reference TRBV5-1 and TRBJ1-5): KAGVTQTPRYLIKTRGQQVTLSCSPISGHRSVSWYQQTPGQGLQFLFEYFSETQRNKGNFPGRFSGRQFSNSRSEMNVSTLELGDSALYLCASSPGSQGEQPQHFGDGTRLSIL.

The chain is built from TRBV19 and TRBJ1-5; D may be TRBD1 (6 bases). This CDR3 has 13 amino acids. Trimming took 6 bases from V and 3 from J, leaving 9 bases between them. Germline V CDR1 and CDR2: LNHDA, SQIVND (reference sequence). CDR3 protein: CASSGQSNQPQHF. The CDR3 nucleotides read TGTGCCAGTAGCGGACAGTCCAATCAGCCCCAGCATTTT.

This chain links TRBV6-1 with TRBJ2-7; either TRBD1 or TRBD2 may supply D (5 bases each). Trimming pared 5 bases from V and 6 bases from J, leaving 20 bases between. Germline V lookup: CDR1 MNHNS, CDR2 SASEGT. The CDR3 totals 15 residues. The CDR3 protein is CASSNPGTSSGEQYF. CDR3 DNA sequence: TGTGCCAGCAGTAACCCTGGGACCTCTTCTGGCGAGCAGTACTTC.

The chain has TRBV5-1 and TRBJ1-1; 9 bases agree with TRBD1. Trimming cost V 1 base and J 6 bases; bases outside gene matches: 7. Germline V gene data show CDR1 as SGHRS and CDR2 as YFSETQ. CDR3 length: 15 residues. The CDR3 spells CASSLQDRGHPEAFF. CDR3 nucleotide sequence: TGCGCCAGCAGCTTGCAGGACAGGGGTCACCCTGAAGCTTTCTTT.